The text below deals with one TCR beta chain. Researchers prepared the TCRbeta library using unique molecular identifiers, the study reports. TCRdb passed the PCR reads through MiXCR, listing each CDR3 protein once. Among approximately 640,000 distinct CDR3 sequences, roughly 15% were seen once, and the ten largest hold about 1.1%. The data originate from a study of T-cell reconstitution after alpha-beta-depleted transplantation in children. With V trimmed by 5 bases and J by 4 bases, 8 bases remained unmatched. The CDR3 extends over 15 amino acids. The rearrangement uses TRBV5-3 and TRBJ2-1, with TRBD2 matching 8 bases. Being an ORF, TRBV5-3 has a function that is uncertain. The clonotype originates from a human donor who donated a stem cell graft to a child with acute myeloid leukemia. The sample consisted of PBMCs from the stem cell graft donor, taken from the stem cell graft. The DNA of the CDR3 is TGTGCCAGAAGGTTGAGGACTAGCACTTACAATGAGCAGTTCTTC. Translated: CARRLRTSTYNEQFF.